This T cell receptor beta chain was sequenced for a study of blood T cell repertoires in COVID-19. The CDR3 length is 16 residues. Trimming removed 3 bases from V and 2 bases from J; junction bases left unmatched: 6. CDR1 MNHEY and CDR2 SMNVEV come from the germline V gene (reference sequence). The assay was immunoSEQ multiplex PCR, and TCRdb's table has in-frame clones only and misses some. This table has 140,000 to 150,000 clones, less than 90% appearing once. This clone occurred once. This TCR was sampled from a human donor in a cohort sampled during active COVID-19. The rearrangement links TRBV27 to TRBJ2-7; 11 bases are a match to TRBD1. Sequenced material: peripheral blood. DNA for the CDR3: TGTGCCAGCAGTTTCGGACAGGGGGCCTTCCCCTACGAGCAGTACTTC. Encoded protein: CASSFGQGAFPYEQYF.